This TCR beta chain was captured in a study of CD8 T cells in ankylosing spondylitis. Findings and caveats of the study: Disease-linked clones reportedly concentrated significantly in matched ankylosing spondylitis synovial fluid. Typical of ankylosing spondylitis blood, it appeared, was a TCR beta motif of fewer than ten highly homologous variants. A subset of motif variants has previously been described in the synovial fluid and blood of reactive arthritis.

The germline V gene encodes CDR1 SGHRS and CDR2 YFSETQ. Trimming took 0 bases from V and 7 from J, leaving 14 bases between them. The CDR3 consists of 15 residues. Quantitative 5'-RACE with molecular barcodes was used to make the TCR beta libraries. In TCRdb, the 5' RACE reads were re-called with MiXCR into one record per CDR3 protein. The repertoire holds approximately 340,000 distinct CDR3 sequences, roughly 14% seen once, with approximately 1% in the top ten. Note on this clonotype: Its antigen is not identified.

The rearrangement joins TRBV5-1 to TRBJ1-3, with a tentative D call TRBD1 (5 bases). The source is a male donor with ankylosing spondylitis or in good health (not recorded which). The sequencing sample was made of blood, either unsorted or a sorted T cell fraction (not recorded which). CDR3 DNA: TGCGCCAGCAGCTTGGTTTCACCGGGGGAGAACACCATATATTTT. Translated: CASSLVSPGENTIYF.